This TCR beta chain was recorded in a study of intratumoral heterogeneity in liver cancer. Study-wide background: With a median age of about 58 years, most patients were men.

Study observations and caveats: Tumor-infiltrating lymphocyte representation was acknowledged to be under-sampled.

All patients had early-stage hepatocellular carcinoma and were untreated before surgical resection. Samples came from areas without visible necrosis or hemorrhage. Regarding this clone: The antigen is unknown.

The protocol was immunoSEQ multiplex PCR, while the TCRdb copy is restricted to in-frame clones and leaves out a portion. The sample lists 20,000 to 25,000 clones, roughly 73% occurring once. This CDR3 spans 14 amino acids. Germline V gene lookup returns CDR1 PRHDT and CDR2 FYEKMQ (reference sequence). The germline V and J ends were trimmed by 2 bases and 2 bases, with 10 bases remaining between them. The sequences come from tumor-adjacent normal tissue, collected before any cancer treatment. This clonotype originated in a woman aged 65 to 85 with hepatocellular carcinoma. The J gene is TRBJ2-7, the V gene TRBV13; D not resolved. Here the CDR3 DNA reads TGTGCCAGCAGCTTATATCTGCGGACCTACGAGCAGTACTTC. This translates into CASSLYLRTYEQYF.